This TCR beta chain was recovered during a study of T cell responses to AZD1222 COVID-19 vaccine listed by TCRdb under 2021. The study in broad terms: TCR sequencing covered some 240 trial participants: 200 to 210 given two doses of AZD1222 and 26 given two doses of MenACWY control vaccine. Trial participants were enrolled by age into subgroups of 18-55, 56-69 and 70-plus years, and about 150, 27 and 61 TCR-sequenced participants, respectively, were included in these subgroups.

Remarks on this clone: The antigen it binds to is not known. Base qualities are missing; no much larger clone stands one base away.

The time point label for this specimen denotes: baseline before first vaccination. The treatment or condition label of this sample denotes: meningococcal conjugate vaccine given as trial control. Vaccinee samples were obtained from the UK trials COV001 and COV002, which included a single-blind randomized controlled phase 2/3 trial of AZD1222 (ChAdOx1 nCoV-19) in healthy adults. For TCRbeta chain sequencing, PBMC samples from trial participants were taken at day 0 and at day 28 after the second dose. Study-wide findings and limitations: Nearly half of unique spike-specific TCRs reportedly recognized epitopes outside regions mutated in the B.1.351 and B.1.1.7 variants. The whole spike protein was spanned by vaccine-associated CD4 TCRs, and dominant responses were seen in regions 160-218 and 743-854. Participants were mostly white British and included more females than males, and it was suggested by the authors that clonal diversity may have been underestimated. Conclusions about previously exposed vaccinees are limited, since just five or six AZD1222 recipients were seropositive for SARS-CoV-2 at baseline. Because no day 14 peak-response samples were available, repertoires were characterized only after the peak T cell response. In the small 56-69-year group, the increase in depth fell short of significance, most likely because of low power. A significant rise in spike-specific TCR breadth and depth was observed after two AZD1222 doses relative to day 0 and relative to MenACWY recipients.

From the germline V gene, CDR1 is SGHTS and CDR2 is YDEGEE. V loses 4 bases, J loses 3 bases, and the germline ends lie 14 bases apart. From the cysteine through the phenylalanine, the CDR3 covers 14 amino acids. Kept here is only the CDR3 DNA, which spans 42 bases and is read in frame from base 1. The CDR3 regions of human TCRbeta chains were analyzed by immunosequencing. The paper's processing steps were these. Repertoire TCRs were checked for matches against a reference library of SARS-CoV-2-specific TCRs that had been generated using the MIRA antigen-specificity platform. Breadth was defined as the fraction of unique TCRs that were SARS-CoV-2-associated, and depth was defined as the fraction of total T cells that were SARS-CoV-2-associated. Using the MIRA data, each spike-specific TCR was assigned both to the spike region to which the TCR was reactive and to a CD4 or CD8 class. Log10-transformed breadth and depth values were compared by one-way ANOVA with Sidak's multiple comparisons tests. Drawn from immuneACCESS, this table holds only the in-frame rearrangements with V and J called that TCRdb kept. Clones are partly lost; checked studies trace under half to an unresolved V gene and leave the rest unexplained. That table furnishes V, J and clone size, whereas the DNA furnished D and trimming. Within this sample are roughly 140,000 clones, with about 90% of them counted one time only. The top ten clonotypes cover 2.5% to 3% of the sample.

The chain is encoded by TRBV5-8 joined to TRBJ2-7; the D gene is perhaps TRBD2, from 6 matching bases. The sample was peripheral blood, taken on day 0 of MenACWY control vaccination. The source of this sequence is an adult in good health. The CDR3 region: CASSGGTLYYEQYF. The nucleotide sequence reads TGTGCCAGCAGCGGCGGGACTCTATACTACGAGCAGTACTTC.